This paragraph covers one TCR beta chain sequence. The antigen is undetermined. During the collection period, no donor immune events like infections were recorded. The CDR3 extends over 15 amino acids. Germline V gene sequence: CDR1 SGHNT, CDR2 YYREEE (reference sequence). The V gene lost 2 bases and the J gene lost 5 bases, with 17 bases spanning the gap. Using immunoSEQ multiplex PCR, the repertoire was profiled, and TCRdb retains in-frame clones only, with some absent. The sample holds about 90,000 clones, around 83% seen once. The data derive from a study of identifying expanded T cells in peripheral blood. The study, taken as a whole, reports: Two-week clone count variance significantly increased as total template count grew.

The sequence derives from a person aged 18 to 75 in good health. The genes are TRBV5-4 and TRBJ2-7; perhaps D is TRBD1 or TRBD2 (5 bases each). The sequenced material came from blood. In DNA, the CDR3 is TGTGCCAGCAGCTTAGGGCCAGGGACGTCGAACGAGCAGTACTTC. Translated, it gives CASSLGPGTSNEQYF.